This entry is about one TCR beta chain. Its antigen is not identified. V lost 3 bases and J lost 4, with 13 bases in between. The CDR3 is 14 residues long. The germline V gene encodes CDR1 MGHRA and CDR2 YSYEKL. TCRdb re-analysed the 5' RACE reads in MiXCR, keeping a single row per CDR3 protein. The table records some 320,000 distinct CDR3 sequences, around 4.5% of them present only once. These data belong to a study of T cells after yellow fever vaccination. Study results and limitations: Repertoires sorted by FACS could include abundant clonotypes that are contaminants from the bulk population.

The rearrangement uses TRBV4-1 and TRBJ2-7, with D perhaps matching TRBD1 (6 bases). Material: PBMCs, obtained 15 days after the yellow fever booster vaccination. The receptor's source is a young man who received the YFV17D yellow fever vaccine. CDR3 DNA: TGCGCCAGCAGCCAGCCCCCGCAGGGGTACGAGCAGTACTTC. Its protein product is CASSQPPQGYEQYF.